The T cell receptor (beta chain) described here comes from a study of molecular identifiers for immune sequencing clone quantification. For the study at large: Four of five splits of RNA from about 20,000 or 100,000 naive CD8 cells were sequenced in replicates.

Sorted naive CD8 T cells, 20,000 to 1,000,000, were sequenced from 10%, 30% or 50% RNA. Whole-study results and caveats: Barcode sharing among identical TCR molecules could make large clones appear smaller. Among effectors, clones above 20 RNA copies held over 98% of molecules; among naive cells, under 1%.

Comments on this clonotype: The antigen is undetermined. One end of the junction varies from germline; a read error may be responsible.

TCRdb independently ran MiXCR on the PCR reads; one entry per CDR3 protein. The top ten hold more than 0.8% of the sample, which has around 460,000 distinct CDR3 sequences, 20% to 25% seen once. CDR3 length equals 14 residues. The V call is TRBV5-3, the J call TRBJ1-1, with D perhaps matching TRBD1 (5 bases). TRBV5-3 is sorted into the ORF group, with uncertain function. Sequencing used naive CD8+ T cells from blood, with Jurkat cell RNA spiked in. Subset noted: FACS-sorted CD8+CD4-CCR7+CD45RA+ naive T cells. The origin of this receptor is a human donor in good health. Some libraries in this study had Jurkat cell RNA spiked in. CDR3 region: CTSSLESRVAEAFF. In DNA, the CDR3 is TGTACCAGCAGCTTGGAGAGCAGGGTGGCTGAAGCTTTCTTT.